The clone carrying this T cell receptor beta chain has a single count. This entry comes from a study of blood T cell repertoires in COVID-19. Study as a whole: Samples representing acute and convalescent COVID-19 were sourced from the United States, Italy and Spain. Nucleic acid was either cDNA or gDNA, and it came from T cells, B-cell-depleted T cells, or PBMCs.

As handled by the study authors: Estimates of nucleated cell counts were drawn from the amplification of reference gene primers. The protocol was immunoSEQ multiplex PCR, while the TCRdb copy is restricted to in-frame clones and leaves out a portion. V, J and clone size reflect that table, while D and trimming were determined from the DNA. The repertoire has about 170,000 clones, roughly 91% of them found once; the top ten carry roughly 4.4%. The CDR3 contains 13 residues. V lost 5 bases, J lost 4 bases, and 11 bases lay in between. The sequence came from a woman aged 45 to 65 with acute or convalescent COVID-19. The chain joins TRBV12-3 or TRBV12-4 to TRBJ1-1; no firm D call. The sample comprised peripheral blood. The CDR3 loop is CASSLLGSTEAFF. DNA for the CDR3: TGTGCCAGCAGTCTACTTGGTAGCACTGAAGCTTTCTTT.